This section outlines one T cell receptor (beta chain) sequence together with its context. The antigen is not known. This entry is derived from a study of T cells in tuberculosis. Study overall: A South African cohort included IGRA-negative adolescents, latently infected IGRA-positive adolescents and adults with active tuberculosis. The study, taken as a whole, reports: GEM motif frequencies gave less than 75% accuracy; the GMM repertoire gave about 86%. GMM-specific TCRs were nearer to active tuberculosis alpha repertoires, suggesting expansion. Active tuberculosis patients had shorter CDR3-alpha; the beta difference was nonsignificant.

CDR3 size: 13 residues. V lost 5 bases and J 4 bases, leaving 11 bases between the germline ends. Per the germline V gene, CDR1 is SGHTA and CDR2 is FQGNSA. Only in-frame clones appear in the TCRdb table, and some are missing; sequencing was by immunoSEQ multiplex PCR. This table has tens of thousands of clones, around 92% appearing once. The sequence was obtained from a donor aged 10-29 years with latent tuberculosis or without tuberculosis infection. Some clones in this sample may be carry-over from other donors' samples. The sequenced sample was PBMCs. The chain recombines TRBV7-2 with TRBJ1-2, with D perhaps TRBD1 (6 bases). The CDR3 DNA sequence: TGTGCCAGCAGCCTAGGGGGAGGCTATGGCTACACCTTC. Its protein is CASSLGGGYGYTF.